Listed here are 15 T cell receptor beta chains from one sample, sequenced in a study of T-cell memory formation after mild COVID-19 (dated by TCRdb to about 2021). Library construction relied on 5' RACE. The instrument was an Illumina NovaSeq 6000. In TCRdb, the public reads were trimmed at Q25 with fastp and aligned with MiXCR, with productive beta chains retained. Duplicate CDR3 protein sequences are folded into a single record with the most common DNA and genes. This sample holds 400,000 to 500,000 distinct CDR3 sequences; 15% to 25% were observed only once. The ten largest clones represent 8.4% of the sample. The specimen sequenced was PBMCs or a T cell subset sorted from them (not recorded which). These receptors were taken from an adult woman who had mild COVID-19 (a few samples of this study predate the infection). The sample titles of this study are shuffled in the database, so cell type and time point are left out; the donor was told from shared clones.

This clonotype was counted a single time. The chain links TRBV7-9 to TRBJ2-6, with D tentatively TRBD2 (5 bases). This CDR3 is 16 amino acids long. Germline V gene data show CDR1 as SEHNR and CDR2 as FQNEAQ (reference sequence). The V gene lost 6 bases and the J gene lost 0 bases, with 12 bases spanning the gap. The CDR3 coding sequence is TGTGCCAGCAGATCAGGAGGCGGCTCTGGGGCCAACGTCCTGACTTTC. Its translation is CASRSGGGSGANVLTF.

J is TRBJ1-1 and V is TRBV12-3 or TRBV12-4; D might be TRBD1 (6 bases). V was cut by 4 bases and J by 8 bases, with 20 bases left in between. The CDR3 is made up of 15 amino acids. CDR3 region: CASSSKQGLKSEAFF. CDR3 DNA sequence: TGTGCCAGCAGTTCCAAACAGGGACTAAAATCGGAAGCTTTCTTT.

The rearrangement uses TRBV5-1 and TRBJ2-2; 8 nucleotides align to TRBD1. This CDR3 has 16 residues. The V gene end was trimmed by 4 bases and the J gene end by 0 bases; junction bases not matched to a gene: 5. The germline gives CDR1 SGHRS, CDR2 YFSETQ. The CDR3 here is CASSLQQGANTGELFF. DNA for the CDR3: TGCGCCAGCAGCCTTCAACAGGGGGCGAACACCGGGGAGCTGTTTTTT.

This clonotype was detected a few times. The chain employs TRBV6-5 and TRBJ1-5; no reliable D call. The CDR3 consists of 18 residues. Looked up from germline, CDR1 is MNHEY and CDR2 is SVGAGI. The germline V and J ends were trimmed by 0 bases and 0 bases, with 15 bases remaining between them. CDR3 in DNA: TGTGCCAGCAGTTACTCAGTTTCGGACGTAATTAGCAATCAGCCCCAGCATTTT. The encoded protein is CASSYSVSDVISNQPQHF.

The genes are TRBV15 and TRBJ1-3; no clear D. V lost 1 base, J lost 2 bases, and 6 bases lay in between. Germline CDR1 LNHNV, CDR2 YYDKDF (reference sequence). This CDR3 has 14 residues. CDR3 sequence (DNA): TGTGCCACCAGCAGAGCGCCAGCTGGAAACACCATATATTTT. Translated: CATSRAPAGNTIYF. Using reference TRBV15 and TRBJ1-3 for the parts outside the CDR3, the full variable domain is DAMVIQNPRYQVTQFGKPVTLSCSQTLNHNVMYWYQQKSSQAPKLLFHYYDKDFNNEADTPDNFQSRRPNTSFCFLDIRSPGLGDTAMYLCATSRAPAGNTIYFGEGSWLTVV.

Here the CDR3 DNA reads TGTGCCAGCTCACCAATGACCGCAGCTAATGGGGGAGAAGCTTTCTTT. This codes for CASSPMTAANGGEAFF. The chain recombines TRBV18 with TRBJ1-1, with D perhaps TRBD1 (5 bases). V lost 2 bases, J lost 8 bases, and 21 bases lay in between. The CDR3 consists of 16 residues. Germline loops: CDR1 KGHSH, CDR2 LQKENI.

This chain joins TRBV7-9 and TRBJ1-1, with no clear D. Germline-derived CDR1 and CDR2 are SEHNR and FQNEAQ (reference sequence). Between the trimmed V and J ends, which lost 5 bases and 4 bases, there was a span of 11 bases. The CDR3 length is 13 residues. CDR3 DNA: TGTGCCAGCAGCATAACCCACGGCACTGAAGCTTTCTTT. This encodes CASSITHGTEAFF.

This clonotype was seen a handful of times. The chain couples TRBV9 to TRBJ2-7; D not certain. The CDR3 has 16 amino acids. Germline V gives CDR1 SGDLS, CDR2 YYNGEE. The germline V and J ends were trimmed by 4 bases and 1 base, with 18 bases remaining between them. The CDR3 loop reads CASSYRRRGRSYEQYF. DNA of the CDR3: TGTGCCAGCAGCTACAGACGGCGCGGCCGATCCTACGAGCAGTACTTC.

This chain links TRBV11-1 with TRBJ2-7; D unresolved. Deletions cut 4 bases from V and 12 bases from J, with 19 bases between. CDR3 length: 13 amino acids. Looked up from germline, CDR1 is SGHAT and CDR2 is FQDESV (reference sequence). CDR3 coding DNA: TGTGCCAGCAGCTCCCTGGCTTCCCTCGATTGGTACTTC. Translated, it gives CASSSLASLDWYF.

This clonotype was found a few times. The J gene is TRBJ1-3, the V gene TRBV7-9; tentatively, D is TRBD1 (5 bases). CDR3 length: 15 residues. Germline CDR1 and CDR2: SEHNR and FQNEAQ (reference sequence). The V and J ends lost 4 bases and 0 bases respectively, with 10 bases between them. The CDR3 loop is CASSSGARSGNTIYF. CDR3 coding DNA: TGTGCCAGCAGCTCCGGGGCCCGCTCTGGAAACACCATATATTTT.

This clonotype came up a few times. V and J are TRBV5-5 and TRBJ1-2; 7 positions match TRBD1. This CDR3 has 15 residues. CDR1 is SGHKS and CDR2 is YYEKEE in the germline V gene (reference sequence). The V gene end was trimmed by 2 bases and the J gene end by 3 bases; junction bases not matched to a gene: 7. The CDR3, as DNA: TGTGCCAGCAGCTTTGACAGGGTGAGCGACTATGGCTACACCTTC. As protein: CASSFDRVSDYGYTF.

The rearrangement uses TRBV12-3 or TRBV12-4 and TRBJ2-3, with D possibly TRBD2 on 6 matching bases. The CDR3 consists of 15 residues. The ends were cut back, 2 bases at V and 5 bases at J, with 14 bases in the middle. Here the CDR3 reads CASSLMEGRRDTQYF. In nucleotides, the CDR3 is TGTGCCAGCAGTTTAATGGAGGGCCGAAGAGATACGCAGTATTTT.

This clonotype has only a few counts. The chain joins TRBV5-6 to TRBJ1-1; TRBD1 agrees at 7 bases. Germline V CDR1 and CDR2: SGHDT, YYEEEE. The length of the CDR3 is 17 residues. The V gene end was trimmed by 0 bases and the J gene end by 3 bases; junction bases not matched to a gene: 11. CDR3 sequence: CASSLATGNFRYTEAFF. CDR3 nucleotide sequence: TGTGCCAGCAGCTTGGCGACAGGGAATTTTAGGTACACTGAAGCTTTCTTT.

The chain links TRBV12-3 or TRBV12-4 to TRBJ1-2; no clear D. The V end was cut by 2 bases, the J end by 0 bases, with 10 bases between. This CDR3 is built from 15 residues. CDR3 residues: CASSLNLAANYGYTF. The DNA for the CDR3 is TGTGCCAGCAGTTTAAACCTCGCCGCTAACTATGGCTACACCTTC.

The gene calls are TRBV6-5 and TRBJ2-3, with 7 bases aligning to TRBD2. CDR3 length: 15 residues. J lost 1 base, V lost 2 bases, and 3 bases had no gene match. Germline CDR1 MNHEY, CDR2 SVGAGI. CDR3 in amino acids: CASSYSGERTDTQYF. The CDR3 DNA reads TGTGCCAGCAGTTACAGCGGGGAACGCACAGATACGCAGTATTTT.